The entry below describes one TCR beta chain. The antigen remains unidentified. The record originates from a study of Tregs in tolerant kidney transplant recipients. V was shortened by 5 bases and J by 0 bases, with 10 bases between the two germline ends. The germline CDR1 and CDR2 sequences are SEHNR and FQNEAQ (reference sequence). CDR3 length: 14 amino acids. Using immunoSEQ multiplex PCR, the repertoire was profiled, and TCRdb retains in-frame clones only, with some absent. The sample shows roughly 120,000 clones, about 90% of them seen only once. The study's findings and limits: This study did not directly address biological reproducibility. Few patients were studied, so findings need validation in larger groups.

Unstimulated regulatory T cells (CD4+CD25+CD127-), CD4+CD25- non-regulatory cells, CD4 and CD8 cells were FACS-sorted from thawed PBMCs. Material: CD4+ T cells from blood. This TCR came from a human donor in good health. The rearrangement links TRBV7-9 to TRBJ1-1; tentative D call: TRBD1 (5 bases). The CDR3 DNA reads as TGTGCCAGCAGCCTGGGGACCGTGAACACTGAAGCTTTCTTT. This sequence encodes CASSLGTVNTEAFF.